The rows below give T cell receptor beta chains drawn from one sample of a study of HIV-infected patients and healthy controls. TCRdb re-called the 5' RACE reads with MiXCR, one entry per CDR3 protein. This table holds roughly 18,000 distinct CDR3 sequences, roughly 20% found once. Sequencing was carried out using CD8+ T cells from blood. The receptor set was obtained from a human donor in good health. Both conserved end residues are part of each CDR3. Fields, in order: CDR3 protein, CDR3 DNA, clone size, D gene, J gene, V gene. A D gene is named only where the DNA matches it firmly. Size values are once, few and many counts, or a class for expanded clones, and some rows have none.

cdr3_aa: CASRRGKGTAYEQYF; cdr3_nt: TGTGCCAGTAGGAGGGGAAAAGGGACAGCCTACGAGCAGTACTTC; clone_size: .; d_call: TRBD1; j_call: TRBJ2-7; v_call: TRBV19
cdr3_aa: CSARVVAGGDTGELFF; cdr3_nt: TGCAGTGCTAGAGTCGTAGCGGGAGGGGACACCGGGGAGCTGTTTTTT; clone_size: .; d_call: TRBD2; j_call: TRBJ2-2; v_call: TRBV20-1
cdr3_aa: CASSGGQGHTGELFF; cdr3_nt: TGTGCCAGCAGCGGTGGACAGGGTCACACCGGGGAGCTGTTTTTT; clone_size: many; d_call: TRBD1; j_call: TRBJ2-2; v_call: TRBV13
cdr3_aa: CSVEDLGLAGDNEQFF; cdr3_nt: TGCAGCGTTGAAGATTTAGGACTAGCGGGCGACAATGAGCAGTTCTTC; clone_size: many; d_call: TRBD2; j_call: TRBJ2-1; v_call: TRBV29-1
cdr3_aa: CASSLVSDGYTF; cdr3_nt: TGTGCCAGCAGCTTAGTTTCTGATGGCTACACCTTC; clone_size: few; d_call: .; j_call: TRBJ1-2; v_call: TRBV7-9
cdr3_aa: CASAEGALAGATDTQYF; cdr3_nt: TGTGCCAGCGCTGAGGGGGCTCTAGCGGGAGCCACAGATACGCAGTATTTT; clone_size: few; d_call: TRBD2; j_call: TRBJ2-3; v_call: TRBV5-8
cdr3_aa: CASSFVSLGLALDTQYF; cdr3_nt: TGTGCCAGCAGTTTTGTATCGTTGGGACTAGCGCTGGATACGCAGTATTTT; clone_size: .; d_call: TRBD2; j_call: TRBJ2-3; v_call: TRBV27
cdr3_aa: CAWSANKYNEQFF; cdr3_nt: TGTGCCTGGAGTGCAAACAAATACAATGAGCAGTTCTTC; clone_size: .; d_call: .; j_call: TRBJ2-1; v_call: TRBV30
cdr3_aa: CASSAREMAFF; cdr3_nt: TGCGCCAGCAGCGCCAGGGAGATGGCTTTCTTT; clone_size: few; d_call: .; j_call: TRBJ1-1; v_call: TRBV4-1
cdr3_aa: CATSRGTSDSYNEQFF; cdr3_nt: TGTGCCACCAGCAGAGGGACAAGCGACTCCTACAATGAGCAGTTCTTC; clone_size: .; d_call: .; j_call: TRBJ2-1; v_call: TRBV15
cdr3_aa: CASSQGESSYNEQFF; cdr3_nt: TGTGCCAGCAGCCAAGGGGAAAGCTCCTACAATGAGCAGTTCTTC; clone_size: .; d_call: .; j_call: TRBJ2-1; v_call: TRBV3-1
cdr3_aa: CASSEFRSTDTQYF; cdr3_nt: TGCGCCAGCAGTGAGTTCAGGAGCACAGATACGCAGTATTTT; clone_size: many; d_call: .; j_call: TRBJ2-3; v_call: TRBV10-2
cdr3_aa: CASSQGQGVKLFF; cdr3_nt: TGCGCCAGCAGCCAAGGACAGGGTGTTAAACTGTTTTTT; clone_size: many; d_call: TRBD1; j_call: TRBJ1-4; v_call: TRBV4-1
cdr3_aa: CASSYASTGTQYF; cdr3_nt: TGTGCCAGCAGTTACGCGTCGACTGGGACCCAGTACTTC; clone_size: many; d_call: .; j_call: TRBJ2-5; v_call: TRBV6-5
cdr3_aa: CASSVEGVSYNEQFF; cdr3_nt: TGTGCCAGCAGCGTAGAGGGTGTCTCCTACAATGAGCAGTTCTTC; clone_size: .; d_call: .; j_call: TRBJ2-1; v_call: TRBV9
cdr3_aa: CASSQSYAAEQYF; cdr3_nt: TGCGCCAGCAGCCAATCTTACGCGGCAGAGCAGTACTTC; clone_size: .; d_call: .; j_call: TRBJ2-7; v_call: TRBV4-1
cdr3_aa: CASSATGARAEAFF; cdr3_nt: TGTGCCAGCAGTGCTACAGGGGCGCGGGCTGAAGCTTTCTTT; clone_size: .; d_call: TRBD1; j_call: TRBJ1-1; v_call: TRBV6-5